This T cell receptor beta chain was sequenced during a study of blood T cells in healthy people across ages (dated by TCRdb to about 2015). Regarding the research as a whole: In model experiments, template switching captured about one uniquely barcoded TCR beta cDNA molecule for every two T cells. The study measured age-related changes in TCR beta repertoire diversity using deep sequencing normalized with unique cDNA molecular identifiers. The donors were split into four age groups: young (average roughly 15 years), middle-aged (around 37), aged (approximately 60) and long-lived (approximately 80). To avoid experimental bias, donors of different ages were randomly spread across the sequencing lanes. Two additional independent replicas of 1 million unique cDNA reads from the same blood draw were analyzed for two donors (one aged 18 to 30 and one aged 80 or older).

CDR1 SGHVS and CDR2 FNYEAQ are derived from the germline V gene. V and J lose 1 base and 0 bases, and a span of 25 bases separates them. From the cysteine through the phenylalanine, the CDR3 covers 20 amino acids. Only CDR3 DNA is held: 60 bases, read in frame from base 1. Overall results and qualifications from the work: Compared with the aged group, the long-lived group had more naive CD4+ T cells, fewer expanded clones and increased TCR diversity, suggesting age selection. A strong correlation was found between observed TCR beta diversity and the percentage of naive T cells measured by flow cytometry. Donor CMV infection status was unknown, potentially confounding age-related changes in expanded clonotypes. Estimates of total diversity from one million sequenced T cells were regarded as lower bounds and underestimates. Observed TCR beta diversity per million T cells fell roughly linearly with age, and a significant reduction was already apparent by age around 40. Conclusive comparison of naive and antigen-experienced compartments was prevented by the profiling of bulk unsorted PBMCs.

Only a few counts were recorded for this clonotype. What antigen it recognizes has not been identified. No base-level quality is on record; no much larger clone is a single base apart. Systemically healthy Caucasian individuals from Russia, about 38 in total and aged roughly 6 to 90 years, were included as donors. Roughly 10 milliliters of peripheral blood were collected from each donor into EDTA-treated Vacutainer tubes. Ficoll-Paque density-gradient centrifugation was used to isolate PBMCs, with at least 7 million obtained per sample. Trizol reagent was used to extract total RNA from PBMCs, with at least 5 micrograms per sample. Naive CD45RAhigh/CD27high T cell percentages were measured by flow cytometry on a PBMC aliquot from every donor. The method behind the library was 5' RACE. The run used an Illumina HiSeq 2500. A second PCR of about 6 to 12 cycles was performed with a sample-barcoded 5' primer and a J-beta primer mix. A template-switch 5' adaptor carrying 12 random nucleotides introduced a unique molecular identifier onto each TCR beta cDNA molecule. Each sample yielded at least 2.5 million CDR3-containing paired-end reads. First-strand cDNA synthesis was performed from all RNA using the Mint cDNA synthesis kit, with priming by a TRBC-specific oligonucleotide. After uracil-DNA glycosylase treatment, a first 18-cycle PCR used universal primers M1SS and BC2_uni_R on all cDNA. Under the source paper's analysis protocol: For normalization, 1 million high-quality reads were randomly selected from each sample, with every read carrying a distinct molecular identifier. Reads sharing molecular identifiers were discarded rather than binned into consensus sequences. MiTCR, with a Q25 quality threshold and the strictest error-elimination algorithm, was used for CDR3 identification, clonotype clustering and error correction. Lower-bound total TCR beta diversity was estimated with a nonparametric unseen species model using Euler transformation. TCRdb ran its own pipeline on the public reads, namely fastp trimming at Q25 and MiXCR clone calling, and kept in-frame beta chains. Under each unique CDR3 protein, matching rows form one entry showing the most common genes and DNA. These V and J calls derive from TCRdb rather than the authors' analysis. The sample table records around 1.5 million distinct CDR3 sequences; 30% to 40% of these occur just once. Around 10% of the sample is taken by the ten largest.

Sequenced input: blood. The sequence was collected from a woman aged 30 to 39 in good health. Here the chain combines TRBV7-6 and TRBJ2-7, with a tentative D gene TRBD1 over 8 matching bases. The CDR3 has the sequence CASSLVPPDREGPYSYEQYF. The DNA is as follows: TGTGCCAGCAGCTTAGTCCCCCCGGACAGGGAGGGTCCCTACTCCTACGAGCAGTACTTC.